The 27 T cell receptor beta chains presented below share a single source sample, sequenced in a study of CD8 T cells in ankylosing spondylitis. Their cognate antigens are unknown. TCRdb re-called the 5' RACE reads with MiXCR, one entry per CDR3 protein. This sample has hundreds of thousands of distinct CDR3 sequences, with about 24% found just once. Points from the study as a whole: It appeared that ankylosing spondylitis blood was characterized by a TCR beta motif of roughly 8 highly homologous variants.

The sample comprised blood, either unsorted or a sorted T cell fraction (not recorded which). Receptors were obtained from a male donor with ankylosing spondylitis.

This clonotype has just a few counts. The chain recombines TRBV12-3 or TRBV12-4 with TRBJ2-3; 10 bases agree with TRBD2. The CDR3 consists of 14 residues. After removal of 3 bases from V and 8 bases from J, the junction contained 5 bases not matched to a gene. CDR3 bases: TGTGCCAGCAGTTTGGGCCTAGCGGGAGTTACGCAGTATTTT. This codes for CASSLGLAGVTQYF.

This clonotype occurred a few times. The CDR3 loop reads CASSLGVLTETQYF. Here the CDR3 DNA reads TGCGCCAGCAGCCTGGGGGTCTTAACGGAGACCCAGTACTTC. The V call is TRBV5-1, the J call TRBJ2-5, with D perhaps given as TRBD1 or TRBD2 (5 bases each). Germline loops: CDR1 SGHRS, CDR2 YFSETQ. With 4 bases removed from V and 5 bases from J, the gap between germline ends came to 15 bases. This CDR3 has 14 amino acids.

This clonotype was seen at least ten times. The V and J genes are TRBV12-3 or TRBV12-4 and TRBJ1-1; D is unclear. The CDR3 is 14 residues long. V was trimmed by 1 base and J by 7 bases, leaving 13 bases between them. Written as DNA, the CDR3 is TGTGCCAGCAGTTTAGGCCAGCCGAAACGTGAAGCTTTCTTT. It translates to CASSLGQPKREAFF.

The chain employs TRBV15 and TRBJ2-5; D remains unclear. The germline V gene has CDR1 LNHNV and CDR2 YYDKDF (reference sequence). This CDR3 spans 16 amino acids. V lost 0 bases, J lost 1 base, and 12 bases lay in between. In nucleotides, the CDR3 is TGTGCCACCAGCAGAGATCGAGTCACGGGCCAAGAGACCCAGTACTTC. Its protein is CATSRDRVTGQETQYF.

The gene calls are TRBV7-2 and TRBJ2-3; D uncertain. V was shortened by 0 bases and J by 0 bases, with 7 bases between the two germline ends. The germline V gene has CDR1 SGHTA and CDR2 FQGNSA. The CDR3 totals 15 residues. The chain's CDR3 is CASSLAVGSTDTQYF. CDR3 nucleotides: TGTGCCAGCAGCTTAGCTGTCGGTAGCACAGATACGCAGTATTTT.

This clonotype has ten or more counts. The chain is built from TRBV13 and TRBJ1-2, with D maybe TRBD1 (6 bases). This CDR3 spans 13 amino acids. V gave up 4 bases and J gave up 5 bases, with 11 bases separating them. Germline CDR1 is PRHDT and CDR2 is FYEKMQ (reference sequence). DNA of the CDR3: TGTGCCAGCAGCTCGAGTCAGGGGTATGGCTACACCTTC. This encodes CASSSSQGYGYTF.

The CDR3 nucleotides read TGTGCCAGCAGCTTTACTAGCGGGAGTCAGTCAGATACGCAGTATTTT. Translating gives CASSFTSGSQSDTQYF. The chain uses TRBV5-8 and TRBJ2-3; 11 nucleotides agree with TRBD2. In germline, CDR1 is SGHTS, CDR2 YDEGEE. There are 16 residues in the CDR3. Trimming at V came to 2 bases and at J to 4 bases, leaving 6 bases not matched to a gene.

The gene calls are TRBV24-1 and TRBJ2-1; 9 positions agree with TRBD2. This CDR3 spans 17 amino acids. CDR1 and CDR2 (germline): KGHDR, SFDVKD. J gave up 4 bases and V 4 bases, and 10 bases lay outside the gene matches. DNA for the CDR3: TGTGCCACCAGTGACCGGGGAGCTAGCGGGGTTTACAATGAGCAGTTCTTC. Protein: CATSDRGASGVYNEQFF.

This chain joins TRBV24-1 and TRBJ2-1, with 9 bases lining up with TRBD2. The CDR3 sequence is 15 residues long. V shed 4 bases and J 7 bases; nucleotides not matched to a gene: 7. Germline loops: CDR1 KGHDR, CDR2 SFDVKD. CDR3 DNA sequence: TGTGCCACCAGTGACCGGGGTAGCGGGAGAAATGAGCAGTTCTTC. This codes for CATSDRGSGRNEQFF.

The chain recombines TRBV27 with TRBJ2-1; tentative D call: TRBD1 (6 bases). Trimming removed 4 bases from V and 8 bases from J, with 18 bases in between. The CDR3 runs to 15 residues. The germline V gene encodes CDR1 MNHEY and CDR2 SMNVEV (reference sequence). The CDR3 DNA reads as TGTGCCAGCAGTTCCTCTCAGGGGATCAGAGATGAGCAGTTCTTC. The encoded protein is CASSSSQGIRDEQFF.

This clonotype came up a few times. The rearrangement joins TRBV7-8 to TRBJ2-1, with D maybe TRBD1 (8 bases). This CDR3 region has 15 residues. V was shortened by 2 bases and J by 9 bases, with 17 bases between the two germline ends. The germline CDR1 and CDR2 sequences are SGHVS and FQNEAQ. This CDR3 reads CASSLRTGRGGEQFF. The CDR3 DNA reads TGTGCCAGCAGCTTACGGACAGGGAGGGGGGGTGAGCAGTTCTTC.

The chain combines TRBV6-1 with TRBJ1-5; no reliable D call. The V and J ends lost 0 bases and 3 bases respectively, with 9 bases between them. Germline CDR1 reads MNHNS; CDR2 reads SASEGT. The CDR3 consists of 15 residues. The CDR3 spells CASSEAGSYNQPQHF. DNA of the CDR3: TGTGCCAGCAGTGAAGCGGGATCCTACAATCAGCCCCAGCATTTT.

The CDR3 reads CASGSYVNPQYF. DNA of the CDR3: TGTGCTAGTGGTTCGTATGTCAATCCGCAGTATTTT. The chain recombines TRBV12-5 with TRBJ2-3; D unresolved. Trimming shortened V by 4 bases and J by 10 bases, and 12 bases separated the two germline ends. Germline values: CDR1 LGHNT, CDR2 FRNRAP. The CDR3 runs 12 residues.

CDR3 sequence reads: CASSLDHSSYNEQFF. CDR3 bases: TGCGCCAGCAGCTTGGACCATAGCTCCTACAATGAGCAGTTCTTC. The chain uses TRBV5-1 and TRBJ2-1; D call uncertain. The CDR3 is made up of 15 amino acids. Between the trimmed V and J ends, which lost 0 bases and 0 bases, there was a span of 7 bases. Germline V gene data show CDR1 as SGHRS and CDR2 as YFSETQ.

The chain employs TRBV11-2 and TRBJ2-1; 12 nucleotides match TRBD2. The CDR3 is made up of 15 amino acids. Germline CDR1 reads SGHAT; CDR2 reads FQNNGV. V trimming: 2 bases; J trimming: 9 bases; junction bases outside the gene matches: 5. Here the CDR3 reads CASSLNLAGGTEQFF. The CDR3 DNA sequence: TGTGCCAGCAGCTTAAACCTAGCGGGAGGGACTGAGCAGTTCTTC.

The chain joins TRBV5-1 to TRBJ2-7; 8 bases are a match to TRBD2. The CDR3 runs 16 residues. CDR1 is SGHRS, CDR2 YFSETQ, per germline. V shed 0 bases, J shed 1 base, and the junction held 6 bases outside the gene matches. In DNA, the CDR3 is TGCGCCAGCAGCTTGGGTCAGCGGGAGCCTTCCTACGAGCAGTACTTC. As protein: CASSLGQREPSYEQYF. Using reference TRBV5-1 and TRBJ2-7 for the parts outside the CDR3, the full variable domain is KAGVTQTPRYLIKTRGQQVTLSCSPISGHRSVSWYQQTPGQGLQFLFEYFSETQRNKGNFPGRFSGRQFSNSRSEMNVSTLELGDSALYLCASSLGQREPSYEQYFGPGTRLTVT.

This clonotype was observed many times. The V and J genes are TRBV5-1 and TRBJ2-1; TRBD2 matches at 7 bases. CDR3 length: 13 amino acids. CDR1 is SGHRS and CDR2 is YFSETQ in the germline V gene. Unmatched junction bases numbered 6, after V lost 5 bases and J lost 7 bases. The CDR3 region is CASSRLAENEQFF. The CDR3 nucleotides read TGCGCCAGCAGTAGGCTAGCGGAAAATGAGCAGTTCTTC. Filled out from reference TRBV5-1 and TRBJ2-1, the complete variable domain reads KAGVTQTPRYLIKTRGQQVTLSCSPISGHRSVSWYQQTPGQGLQFLFEYFSETQRNKGNFPGRFSGRQFSNSRSEMNVSTLELGDSALYLCASSRLAENEQFFGPGTRLTVL.

This clonotype was recorded a few times. The chain recombines TRBV2 with TRBJ2-7; D possibly corresponds to TRBD2 (5 bases). V was pared by 6 bases and J by 0 bases, with 6 bases between. Germline V lookup: CDR1 SNHLY, CDR2 FYNNEI. The CDR3 is 12 amino acids. The CDR3 here is CASSRDSYEQYV. The CDR3 DNA reads as TGTGCCAGCAGCCGGGACTCCTACGAGCAGTACGTC.

This clonotype was detected only a few times. The V and J genes are TRBV10-3 and TRBJ2-7; D possibly corresponds to TRBD2 (5 bases). CDR3 length: 12 amino acids. Germline CDR1 is ENHRY and CDR2 is SYGVKD. The V and J ends lost 0 bases and 5 bases respectively, with 5 bases between them. Here the CDR3 reads CAISESRDEQYF. As DNA, the CDR3 is TGTGCCATCAGTGAGTCGAGGGACGAGCAGTACTTC.

The chain recombines TRBV9 with TRBJ2-7, with 8 bases aligning to TRBD1. Germline CDR1 is SGDLS and CDR2 is YYNGEE. CDR3 size: 16 residues. After removal of 4 bases from V and 6 bases from J, the junction contained 15 bases not matched to a gene. DNA for the CDR3: TGTGCCAGCAGCCCTCGAGGAAAGGCAGGGGGCGGCGAGCAGTACTTC. Its translation: CASSPRGKAGGGEQYF.

This clonotype has just a few counts. The chain uses TRBV24-1 and TRBJ2-1; 8 bases are a match to TRBD2. Germline-derived CDR1 and CDR2 are KGHDR and SFDVKD. The CDR3 is 15 amino acids. Trimming took 3 bases from V and 4 from J; bases not matched to a gene: 4. CDR3 nucleotide sequence: TGTGCCACCAGTGATCCGGGAGGGCCGTACAATGAGCAGTTCTTC. Protein product: CATSDPGGPYNEQFF.

The chain has TRBV20-1 and TRBJ1-1, with a tentative D call TRBD1 (6 bases). Germline loops: CDR1 DFQATT, CDR2 SNEGSKA (reference sequence). V was trimmed by 0 bases and J by 6 bases, leaving 14 bases between them. The CDR3 has 14 residues. The CDR3 region has the DNA TGCAGTGCTAGAGATTTGTACAGGGACCCTGAAGCTTTCTTT. Translated, it gives CSARDLYRDPEAFF.

The chain recombines TRBV5-6 with TRBJ2-5, with D unclear. The CDR3 length is 13 residues. Germline CDR1 SGHDT, CDR2 YYEEEE. Trimming shortened V by 1 base and J by 7 bases, and 11 bases separated the two germline ends. Written as DNA, the CDR3 is TGTGCCAGCAGCTTGTTCGGAGACGGGACCCAGTACTTC. Its translation: CASSLFGDGTQYF.

This chain links TRBV20-1 with TRBJ2-3; TRBD2 agrees at 8 bases. This CDR3 has 15 amino acids. After removal of 6 bases from V and 5 bases from J, the junction contained 13 bases not matched to a gene. The V gene's germline CDR1 is DFQATT and CDR2 SNEGSKA (reference sequence). CDR3 in DNA: TGCAGTGCCGACCATGAGCGGGAGTATGAAGATACGCAGTATTTT. It encodes CSADHEREYEDTQYF.

This chain connects TRBV20-1 to TRBJ1-5, with 8 positions matching TRBD1. Germline values: CDR1 DFQATT, CDR2 SNEGSKA (reference sequence). V lost 1 base, J lost 5 bases, and 7 bases stayed unmatched. The CDR3 is made up of 15 amino acids. CDR3 nucleotides: TGCAGTGCTAGAGTCCGGACAGGGCCTGATCAGCCCCAGCATTTT. Translating gives CSARVRTGPDQPQHF.

CDR3 sequence: CASSLAEGAPSGETQYF. The CDR3 DNA reads as TGTGCCAGCAGCTTAGCCGAGGGGGCCCCAAGTGGGGAGACCCAGTACTTC. The genes are TRBV7-6 and TRBJ2-5, with 7 nucleotides matching TRBD1. V was clipped by 0 bases and J by 5 bases; unmatched bases: 12. The CDR3 covers 17 residues. In germline, CDR1 is SGHVS, CDR2 FNYEAQ.

This clonotype has more than one count but fewer than ten. V is TRBV2 and J is TRBJ1-2; D gene uncertain. CDR1 is SNHLY and CDR2 is FYNNEI in the germline V gene. The CDR3 loop spans 13 amino acids. Trimming pared 8 bases from V and 4 bases from J, leaving 14 bases between. CDR3 protein: CASASIPGYGYTF. In DNA form, the CDR3 reads TGTGCCAGCGCCTCCATCCCAGGCTATGGCTACACCTTC. Together with reference TRBV2 and TRBJ1-2, the CDR3 gives the full variable domain: EPEVTQTPSHQVTQMGQEVILRCVPISNHLYFYWYRQILGQKVEFLVSFYNNEISEKSEIFDDQFSVERPDGSNFTLKIRSTKLEDSAMYFCASASIPGYGYTFGSGTRLTVV.